The T cell receptor beta chain described here comes from a study of T cell responses to AZD1222 COVID-19 vaccine. Study conclusions and caveats: Repertoires in all cases were sampled only once the peak T cell response had passed. Reportedly, close to half of spike-specific TCRs are directed against unmutated variant regions. Clonal diversity was possibly underestimated, and white British individuals and females predominated among donors. The study found vaccine-associated CD4 TCRs spanning spike, dominant at 160-218 and 743-854.

This CDR3 has 13 amino acids. Deletions cut 2 bases from V and 3 bases from J, with 11 bases between. Looked up from germline, CDR1 is GTSNPN and CDR2 is SVGIG (reference sequence). Libraries were prepared by immunoSEQ multiplex PCR; TCRdb keeps only in-frame clonotypes and omits some of them. The sample records approximately 150,000 clones, approximately 90% being singletons. To note about this clone: Its target is not known.

The gene calls are TRBV30 and TRBJ2-7; perhaps TRBD1 as D (5 bases). The sequencing used peripheral blood, collected 28 days after the second AZD1222 dose. The receptor comes from an adult who received the AZD1222 COVID-19 vaccine. CDR3 sequence reads: CAWSSGMGYEQYF. The CDR3 DNA follows: TGTGCCTGGAGTTCAGGGATGGGCTACGAGCAGTACTTC.